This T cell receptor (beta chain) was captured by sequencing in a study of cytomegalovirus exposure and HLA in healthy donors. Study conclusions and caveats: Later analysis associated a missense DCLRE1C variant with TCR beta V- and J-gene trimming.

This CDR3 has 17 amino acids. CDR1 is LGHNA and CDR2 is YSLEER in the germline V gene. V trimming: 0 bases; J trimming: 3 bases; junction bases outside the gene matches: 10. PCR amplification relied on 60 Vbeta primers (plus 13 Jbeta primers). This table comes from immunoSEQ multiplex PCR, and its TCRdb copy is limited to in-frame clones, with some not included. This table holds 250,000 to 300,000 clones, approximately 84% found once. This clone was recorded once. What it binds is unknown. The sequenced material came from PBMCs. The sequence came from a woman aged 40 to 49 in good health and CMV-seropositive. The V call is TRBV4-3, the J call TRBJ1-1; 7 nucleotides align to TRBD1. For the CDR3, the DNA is TGCGCCAGCAGCCAAGATCATAACAGGGGAAGAGACACTGAAGCTTTCTTT. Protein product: CASSQDHNRGRDTEAFF.